A single T cell receptor (beta chain) is shown here with its context. This sample is drawn from a study of blood T cell repertoires in COVID-19. The wider study: Nucleic acid was either cDNA or gDNA, and it came from T cells, B-cell-depleted T cells, or PBMCs.

Some clones are missing from TCRdb's copy, which holds only in-frame ones; the method was immunoSEQ multiplex PCR. The sample shows over 600,000 clones, about 87% of them seen only once. V lost 5 bases, J lost 6 bases, and 11 bases lay in between. This CDR3 comprises 12 residues. Germline V gene sequence: CDR1 LNHDA, CDR2 SQIVND (reference sequence). This clonotype was sampled from a woman aged 18-29 years with acute or convalescent COVID-19. Sequencing was done on a sample of peripheral blood. V gene TRBV19 combines with J gene TRBJ2-7, with D maybe TRBD1 (6 bases). CDR3 sequence: CASSVTGFEQYF. For the CDR3, the DNA is TGTGCCAGTAGTGTGACAGGTTTCGAGCAGTACTTC.